Listed below are T cell receptor beta chains from one sample, sequenced in a study of blood T cells in healthy people across ages. TCRdb redid the calling of the 5' RACE reads with MiXCR, one entry per CDR3 protein. The data show 1.4 million or so distinct CDR3 sequences, 40% to 45% seen once. The sequenced sample was blood. These receptors came from a woman younger than 35 in good health. CDR3s include the opening cysteine and the closing phenylalanine or tryptophan. A D gene is named only where the DNA matches it firmly. Rows give clone size only sometimes, using once, few, many, or a class for an expanded clone.

CDR3 DNA | CDR3 protein | clone size | V gene | D gene | J gene
TGTGCCAGCAGCCCTGGGGACAGTATCCAAGAGACCCAGTACTTC | CASSPGDSIQETQYF | . | TRBV7-9 | TRBD1 | TRBJ2-5
TGCAGCGTTGGGGGGGCTCAAGTGGGGGGCGATCAGCCCCAGCATTTT | CSVGGAQVGGDQPQHF | . | TRBV29-1 | . | TRBJ1-5
TGTGCCAGCGGGAGCTTAGACAGGGTGAACTATGGCTACACCTTC | CASGSLDRVNYGYTF | . | TRBV27 | TRBD1 | TRBJ1-2
TGCAGCCCACTGGCCGGGGTCGGCACTGAAGCTTTCTTT | CSPLAGVGTEAFF | few | TRBV20-1 | . | TRBJ1-1
TGCAGTGCTAGACGAGGGGACAGGGCTAACTATGGCTACACCTTC | CSARRGDRANYGYTF | . | TRBV20-1 | TRBD1 | TRBJ1-2
TGCGCCAGCAGCCAAATTGGCGGGGGCCCCTCCTACGAGCAGTACTTC | CASSQIGGGPSYEQYF | . | TRBV4-1 | . | TRBJ2-7
TGTGCCTGCAGCCCCAAGGCGGGAGGGGGCTACAATGAGCAGTTCTTC | CACSPKAGGGYNEQFF | . | TRBV7-3 | TRBD2 | TRBJ2-1
TGTGCCAGCAGCATCATTCTCGGGACATCTAGCACAGATACGCAGTATTTT | CASSIILGTSSTDTQYF | . | TRBV5-5 | . | TRBJ2-3
TGTGCCACCGGGTGGGGGGCTGGTGAGACCCAGTACTTC | CATGWGAGETQYF | few | TRBV6-1 | . | TRBJ2-5
TGTGCCAGCACAACAGGGGGGAATCAGCCCCAGCATTTT | CASTTGGNQPQHF | few | TRBV6-2/TRBV6-3 | TRBD1 | TRBJ1-5
TGTGCCATCAGCCGCTCACTAGGGGATACGCAGTATTTT | CAISRSLGDTQYF | . | TRBV10-3 | . | TRBJ2-3
TGTGCCAGCAGTTTCCTTTACCGGGACACCCAGAACGATGAGCAGTACTTC | CASSFLYRDTQNDEQYF | . | TRBV6-6 | . | TRBJ2-5
TGTGCCAGCAGTGAGCGGGGGGGAGCCTACGAGCAGTACTTC | CASSERGGAYEQYF | . | TRBV28 | TRBD2 | TRBJ2-7
TGTACCAGCTCACCAGTACAGGGTAACGAGCAGTACTTC | CTSSPVQGNEQYF | . | TRBV18 | . | TRBJ2-7
TGCGCCAGCAGCCAAGGTGGGTTACGGGATACGCAGTATTTT | CASSQGGLRDTQYF | few | TRBV4-1 | . | TRBJ2-3
TGTGCCAGCAGCGCTACAGGGTCGATCGCCTACGAGCAGTACTTC | CASSATGSIAYEQYF | few | TRBV7-9 | . | TRBJ2-7
TGTGCCACCAGTGACTCAAGACAGCCATATAGCAATCAGCCCCAGCATTTT | CATSDSRQPYSNQPQHF | . | TRBV24-1 | . | TRBJ1-5
TGTGCCAGCCATAAGACAGGCATCCATCGAGAGACCCAGTACTTC | CASHKTGIHRETQYF | once | TRBV6-2/TRBV6-3 | . | TRBJ2-5